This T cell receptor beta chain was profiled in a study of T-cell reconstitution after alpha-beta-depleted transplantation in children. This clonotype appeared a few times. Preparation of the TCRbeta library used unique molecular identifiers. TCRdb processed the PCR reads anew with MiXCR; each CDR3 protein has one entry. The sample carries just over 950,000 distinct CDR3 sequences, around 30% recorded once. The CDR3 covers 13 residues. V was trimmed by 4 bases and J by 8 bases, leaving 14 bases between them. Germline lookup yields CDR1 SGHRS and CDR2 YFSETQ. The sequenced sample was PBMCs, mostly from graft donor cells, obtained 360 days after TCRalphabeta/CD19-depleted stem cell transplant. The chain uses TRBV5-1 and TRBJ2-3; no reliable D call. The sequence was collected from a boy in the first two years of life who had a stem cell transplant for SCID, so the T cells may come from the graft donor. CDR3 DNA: TGCGCCAGCAGCCCGGAATCAGAGAGTACGCAGTATTTT. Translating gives CASSPESESTQYF.